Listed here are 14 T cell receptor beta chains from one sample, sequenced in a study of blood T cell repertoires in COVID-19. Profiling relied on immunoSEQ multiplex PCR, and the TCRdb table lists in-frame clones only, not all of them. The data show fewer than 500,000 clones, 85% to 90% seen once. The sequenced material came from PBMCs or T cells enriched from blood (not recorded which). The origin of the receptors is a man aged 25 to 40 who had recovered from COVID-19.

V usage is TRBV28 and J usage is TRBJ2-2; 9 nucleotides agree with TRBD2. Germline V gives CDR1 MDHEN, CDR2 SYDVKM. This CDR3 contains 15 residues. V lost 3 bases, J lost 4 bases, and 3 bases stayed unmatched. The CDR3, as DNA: TGTGCCAGCAGTTTTCTTAGCGGGAGCACCGGGGAGCTGTTTTTT. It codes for CASSFLSGSTGELFF.

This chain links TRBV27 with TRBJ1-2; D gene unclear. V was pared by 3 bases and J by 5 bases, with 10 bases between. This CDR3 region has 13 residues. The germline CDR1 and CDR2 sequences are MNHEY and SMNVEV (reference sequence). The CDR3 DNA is TGTGCCAGCAGTTTTTATAGCACATATGGCTACACCTTC. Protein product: CASSFYSTYGYTF.

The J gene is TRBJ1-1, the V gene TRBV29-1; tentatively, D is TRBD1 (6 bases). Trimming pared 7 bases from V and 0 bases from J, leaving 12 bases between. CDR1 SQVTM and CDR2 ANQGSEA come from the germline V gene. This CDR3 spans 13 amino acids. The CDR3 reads CSAVQGVNTEAFF. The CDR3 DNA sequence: TGCAGCGCAGTACAGGGAGTGAACACTGAAGCTTTCTTT.

The CDR3 DNA reads TGCGCCAGCAGCCAAGTCTGGGGGCTAATATACGAGCAGTACTTC. The encoded protein is CASSQVWGLIYEQYF. This sequence joins TRBV4-1 and TRBJ2-7; D perhaps matches TRBD1 (6 bases). The V end lost 1 base, the J end lost 4 bases, and 14 bases lay between the germline ends. Germline CDR1 reads MGHRA; CDR2 reads YSYEKL. The CDR3 is made up of 15 amino acids.

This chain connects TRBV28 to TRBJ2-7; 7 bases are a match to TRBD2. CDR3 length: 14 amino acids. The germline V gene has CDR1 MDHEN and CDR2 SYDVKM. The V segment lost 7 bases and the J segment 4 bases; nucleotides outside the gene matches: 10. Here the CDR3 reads CASKTAGETYEQYF. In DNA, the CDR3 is TGTGCCAGCAAGACGGCGGGAGAAACGTACGAGCAGTACTTC.

CDR3 in amino acids: CASSSDRVGTGELFF. In DNA, the CDR3 is TGCGCCAGCAGCTCGGACAGGGTAGGGACCGGGGAGCTGTTTTTT. This chain links TRBV5-1 with TRBJ2-2; 8 bases match TRBD1. With 3 bases clipped from V and 5 bases from J, the junction kept 6 bases outside the gene matches. CDR1 and CDR2 from the germline V gene are SGHRS and YFSETQ. CDR3 length: 15 amino acids.

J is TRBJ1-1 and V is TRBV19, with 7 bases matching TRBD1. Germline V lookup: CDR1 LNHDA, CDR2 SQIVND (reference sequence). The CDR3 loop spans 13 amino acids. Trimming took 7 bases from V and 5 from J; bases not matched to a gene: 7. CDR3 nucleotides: TGTGCCAGTATCGGAGACAGGGAAACTGAAGCTTTCTTT. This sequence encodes CASIGDRETEAFF. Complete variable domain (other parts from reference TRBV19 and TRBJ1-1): DGGITQSPKYLFRKEGQNVTLSCEQNLNHDAMYWYRQDPGQGLRLIYYSQIVNDFQKGDIAEGYSVSREKKESFPLTVTSAQKNPTAFYLCASIGDRETEAFFGQGTRLTVV.

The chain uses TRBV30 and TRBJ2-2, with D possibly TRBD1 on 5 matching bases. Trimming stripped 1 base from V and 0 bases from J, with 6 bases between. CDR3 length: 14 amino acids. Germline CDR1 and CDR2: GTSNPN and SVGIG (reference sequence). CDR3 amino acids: CAWSATANTGELFF. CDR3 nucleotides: TGTGCCTGGAGTGCGACAGCGAACACCGGGGAGCTGTTTTTT.

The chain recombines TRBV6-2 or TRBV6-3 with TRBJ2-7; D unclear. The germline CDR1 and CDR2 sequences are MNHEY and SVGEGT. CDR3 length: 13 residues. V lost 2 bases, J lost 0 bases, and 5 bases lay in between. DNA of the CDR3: TGTGCCAGCAGTTACGCGTCCTCCTACGAGCAGTACTTC. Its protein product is CASSYASSYEQYF.

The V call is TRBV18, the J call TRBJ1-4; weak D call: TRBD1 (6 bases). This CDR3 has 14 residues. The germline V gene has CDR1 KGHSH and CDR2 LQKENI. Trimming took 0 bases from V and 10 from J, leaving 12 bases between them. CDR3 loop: CASSPPSGVGKLFF. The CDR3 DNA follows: TGTGCCAGCTCACCACCTTCAGGGGTAGGAAAACTGTTTTTT.

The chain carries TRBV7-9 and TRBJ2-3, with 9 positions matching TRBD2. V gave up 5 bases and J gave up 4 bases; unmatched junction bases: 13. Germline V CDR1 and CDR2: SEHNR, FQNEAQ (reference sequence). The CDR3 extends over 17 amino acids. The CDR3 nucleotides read TGTGCCAGCAGCCACGGACTGATTAGCGGGAGAGCAGATACGCAGTATTTT. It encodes CASSHGLISGRADTQYF.

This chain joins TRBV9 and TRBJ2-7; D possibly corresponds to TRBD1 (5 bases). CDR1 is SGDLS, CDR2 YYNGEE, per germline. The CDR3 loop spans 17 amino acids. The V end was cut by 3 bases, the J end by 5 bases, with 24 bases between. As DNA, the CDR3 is TGTGCCAGCAGCGCCACCAAAGAATTTCAGGGTCCCCACGAGCAGTACTTC. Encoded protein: CASSATKEFQGPHEQYF.

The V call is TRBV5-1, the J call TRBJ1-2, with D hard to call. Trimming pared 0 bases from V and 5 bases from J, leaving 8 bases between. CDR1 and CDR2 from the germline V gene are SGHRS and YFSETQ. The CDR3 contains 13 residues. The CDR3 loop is CASSLAPGYGYTF. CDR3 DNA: TGCGCCAGCAGCTTGGCCCCGGGTTATGGCTACACCTTC. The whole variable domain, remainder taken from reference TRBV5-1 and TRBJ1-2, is KAGVTQTPRYLIKTRGQQVTLSCSPISGHRSVSWYQQTPGQGLQFLFEYFSETQRNKGNFPGRFSGRQFSNSRSEMNVSTLELGDSALYLCASSLAPGYGYTFGSGTRLTVV.

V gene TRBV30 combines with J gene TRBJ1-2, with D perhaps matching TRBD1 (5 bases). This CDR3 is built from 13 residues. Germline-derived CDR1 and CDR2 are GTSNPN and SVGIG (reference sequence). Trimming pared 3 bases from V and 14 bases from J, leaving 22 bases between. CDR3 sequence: CAWRAGHESKGTF. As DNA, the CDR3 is TGTGCCTGGAGGGCCGGACATGAGTCGAAAGGGACCTTC. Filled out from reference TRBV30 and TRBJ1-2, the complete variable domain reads SQTIHQWPATLVQPVGSPLSLECTVEGTSNPNLYWYRQAAGRGLQLLFYSVGIGQISSEVPQNLSASRPQDRQFILSSKKLLLSDSGFYLCAWRAGHESKGTFGSGTRLTVV.